A single sample gave rise to the 2 T cell receptor beta chains below, sequenced in a study of blood T cell repertoires in COVID-19. Using immunoSEQ multiplex PCR, the repertoire was profiled, and TCRdb retains in-frame clones only, with some absent. Among roughly 60,000 clones, around 81% were seen once, and the ten largest hold approximately 3.5%. Sequenced input: peripheral blood. Every receptor here comes from a woman older than 75 with acute or convalescent COVID-19.

This chain uses TRBV19 with TRBJ1-2; D is possibly TRBD1 (5 bases). V was shortened by 4 bases and J by 5 bases, with 14 bases between the two germline ends. The CDR3 has 14 amino acids. CDR1 and CDR2 (germline): LNHDA, SQIVND (reference sequence). CDR3 nucleotides: TGTGCCAGTAGTAACCCGGGACTCATGTATGGCTACACCTTC. It specifies CASSNPGLMYGYTF.

V is TRBV14 and J is TRBJ2-3; 9 bases align to TRBD1. The ends lost 0 bases at V and 2 bases at J; junction bases unmatched: 6. This CDR3 is 17 amino acids long. Germline V CDR1 and CDR2: SGHDN, FVKESK. This chain's CDR3 is CASSQDSDRGNTDTQYF. The CDR3 DNA sequence: TGTGCCAGCAGCCAAGACTCCGACAGGGGGAACACAGATACGCAGTATTTT.